Shown below are 5 T cell receptor beta chains from a single sample sequenced in a study of T cell repertoires in cytomegalovirus infection. TCRdb re-called the reads through MiXCR, storing one row per CDR3 protein. This sample has around 170,000 distinct CDR3 sequences; 13% to 15% occur once, and the top ten carry about a quarter. Sequenced material: PBMCs. The receptors stem from a human donor in good health (CMV status not recorded). Some clones in this sample may be carry-over from other donors' samples.

At least ten counts were recorded for this clonotype. This chain links TRBV12-3 or TRBV12-4 with TRBJ2-1; no reliable D call. Trimming pared 7 bases from V and 4 bases from J, leaving 11 bases between. The length of the CDR3 is 13 residues. DNA of the CDR3: TGTGCCAGCAAGTCAGGCGGTTACAATGAGCAGTTCTTC. It translates to CASKSGGYNEQFF.

This clonotype was counted a few times. CDR3 sequence (DNA): TGTGCCAGCAGCCCTTTGGTTCGGGACAGCGGGGAGCAGTTCTTC. This codes for CASSPLVRDSGEQFF. The rearrangement links TRBV12-3 or TRBV12-4 to TRBJ2-1; a possible D gene is TRBD1 (7 bases). V was trimmed by 6 bases and J by 10 bases, leaving 22 bases between them. The CDR3 extends over 15 amino acids.

This rearrangement joins TRBV29-1 to TRBJ2-6, with 7 bases fitting TRBD1. V dropped 8 bases and J dropped 4; count of bases not matched to a gene: 5. The germline V gene has CDR1 SQVTM and CDR2 ANQGSEA. There are 13 residues in the CDR3. Here the CDR3 DNA reads TGCAGCATACAGGGGCCCGGGGCCAACGTCCTGACTTTC. Its protein is CSIQGPGANVLTF.

In this sample, this clonotype turned up a few times. This chain uses TRBV28 with TRBJ2-1; the match to TRBD1 covers 12 bases. From germline, CDR1 is MDHEN and CDR2 SYDVKM. This CDR3 spans 12 amino acids. Unmatched junction bases numbered 6, after V lost 6 bases and J lost 15 bases. Here the CDR3 reads CASRGQGARPFF. DNA for the CDR3: TGTGCCAGCAGGGGACAGGGGGCTCGTCCGTTCTTC.

The chain links TRBV6-2 or TRBV6-3 to TRBJ2-7; D could derive from TRBD1 or TRBD2 (5 bases each). CDR3 size: 18 residues. V dropped 0 bases and J dropped 7 bases, with 25 bases sitting between them. Germline loops: CDR1 MNHEY, CDR2 SVGEGT. In DNA form, the CDR3 reads TGTGCCAGCAGTTACTCCATTCCCCGGGACGGGATCTCTGAAGAGCAGTACTTC. Its translation is CASSYSIPRDGISEEQYF.